The 3 T cell receptor beta chains listed next were all sequenced from one sample in a study of T cell responses to AZD1222 COVID-19 vaccine. Only in-frame clones appear in the TCRdb table, and some are missing; sequencing was by immunoSEQ multiplex PCR. Altogether about 140,000 clones are present, around 90% being singletons, with the ten largest covering approximately 3.8%. The starting material was peripheral blood, obtained 28 days after the second AZD1222 dose. The receptors originated from an adult who received the AZD1222 COVID-19 vaccine.

The chain couples TRBV25-1 to TRBJ2-2, with 7 bases lining up with TRBD2. Germline-derived CDR1 and CDR2 are MGHDK and SYGVNS. This CDR3 contains 17 residues. V lost 4 bases, J lost 1 base, and 9 bases stayed unmatched. The DNA of the CDR3 is TGTGCCAGCAGTGCTCGGGTCGGACTAGGGAACACCGGGGAGCTGTTTTTT. Its protein is CASSARVGLGNTGELFF.

CDR3 sequence: CASSPGTAGDYTF. The CDR3 DNA reads as TGTGCCAGCTCACCGGGTACGGCTGGTGACTACACCTTC. The V call is TRBV18, the J call TRBJ1-2; D gene ambiguous. Germline V gene sequence: CDR1 KGHSH, CDR2 LQKENI. Between the trimmed V and J ends, which lost 3 bases and 10 bases, there was a span of 15 bases. The CDR3 runs to 13 residues.

This rearrangement joins TRBV28 to TRBJ2-3, with D maybe TRBD2 (6 bases). The germline gives CDR1 MDHEN, CDR2 SYDVKM. The CDR3 totals 14 residues. V lost 6 bases to trimming and J lost 0 bases, with 10 bases between them. For the CDR3, the DNA is TGTGCCAGCAGCCGCAGCGGGAGCACAGATACGCAGTATTTT. Translated: CASSRSGSTDTQYF.